The 10 T cell receptor beta chains listed next were all sequenced from one sample in a study of a mutant IDH1 vaccine in newly diagnosed glioma. Assay used: immunoSEQ multiplex PCR; TCRdb lists only in-frame clones, some missing. This table holds 35,000 to 40,000 clones, roughly 92% found once. Time point: baseline, week 1 (first vaccination visit). Treatment in this sample: pre-vaccination baseline after standard-of-care therapy. The sample was PBMCs, taken from a glioma patient treated with radiotherapy, temozolomide or both. Receptors were obtained from a man aged 18 to 30 with glioma.

Only one count was recorded for this clone. The V and J genes are TRBV5-6 and TRBJ2-7; D perhaps matches TRBD2 (6 bases). This CDR3 has 17 residues. Trimming stripped 0 bases from V and 0 bases from J, with 16 bases between. Germline values: CDR1 SGHDT, CDR2 YYEEEE. CDR3 protein: CASSLVGWDSSSYEQYF. CDR3 DNA sequence: TGTGCCAGCAGCTTGGTGGGGTGGGACTCCAGCTCCTACGAGCAGTACTTC. The complete variable domain, with remaining parts taken from reference TRBV5-6 and TRBJ2-7, reads DAGVTQSPTHLIKTRGQQVTLRCSPKSGHDTVSWYQQALGQGPQFIFQYYEEEERQRGNFPDRFSGHQFPNYSSELNVNALLLGDSALYLCASSLVGWDSSSYEQYFGPGTRLTVT.

The chain recombines TRBV2 with TRBJ1-3, with D uncertain. The CDR3 covers 14 residues. Trimming shortened V by 7 bases and J by 2 bases, and 12 bases separated the two germline ends. Germline CDR1 SNHLY, CDR2 FYNNEI. The CDR3 spells CASTMEGTGNTIYF. DNA for the CDR3: TGTGCCAGCACTATGGAGGGAACTGGAAACACCATATATTTT.

The V and J genes are TRBV27 and TRBJ1-2, with D possibly matching TRBD1 (5 bases). This CDR3 spans 15 amino acids. Trimming took off 8 bases at V and 7 bases at J, with 23 bases between the two ends. Germline values: CDR1 MNHEY, CDR2 SMNVEV (reference sequence). Here the CDR3 reads CASRRGTGGHSGYTF. The CDR3, as DNA: TGTGCCAGCCGGAGGGGCACAGGTGGGCATTCTGGCTACACCTTC.

This sequence joins TRBV7-8 and TRBJ2-3; 8 bases line up with TRBD2. V trimming: 5 bases; J trimming: 0 bases; junction bases outside the gene matches: 7. Germline V gives CDR1 SGHVS, CDR2 FQNEAQ. The CDR3 consists of 16 residues. CDR3 region: CASSRPSGRSTDTQYF. CDR3 sequence (DNA): TGTGCCAGCAGCCGGCCCAGCGGGAGAAGCACAGATACGCAGTATTTT. Based on the CDR3 plus reference TRBV7-8 and TRBJ2-3, the full variable domain is GAGVSQSPRYKVAKRGQDVALRCDPISGHVSLFWYQQALGQGPEFLTYFQNEAQLDKSGLPSDRFFAERPEGSVSTLKIQRTQQEDSAVYLCASSRPSGRSTDTQYFGPGTRLTVL.

The V and J genes are TRBV7-2 and TRBJ2-2, with TRBD2 matching 16 bases. The CDR3 is made up of 18 amino acids. V gave up 5 bases and J gave up 7 bases; unmatched junction bases: 10. Germline V gives CDR1 SGHTA, CDR2 FQGNSA. The chain's CDR3 is CASSPPGLAGGPGGELFF. The CDR3, as DNA: TGTGCCAGCAGCCCACCGGGACTAGCGGGAGGGCCTGGCGGGGAGCTGTTTTTT.

The table lists this clone with a count of one. V and J are TRBV19 and TRBJ1-2, with TRBD1 as a possible D gene (6 bases). The CDR3 is made up of 16 amino acids. Germline lookup yields CDR1 LNHDA and CDR2 SQIVND (reference sequence). V shed 7 bases and J shed 2 bases, with 20 bases lying between them. The CDR3 bases are TGTGCCAGTACCAAGATTACAGGGCAGGGAAACTATGGCTACACCTTC. Translated, it gives CASTKITGQGNYGYTF.

The rearrangement joins TRBV29-1 to TRBJ2-1, with D perhaps given as TRBD1 or TRBD2 (5 bases each). The CDR3 is made up of 11 amino acids. In germline, CDR1 is SQVTM, CDR2 ANQGSEA. Trimming removed 8 bases from V and 7 bases from J, with 12 bases in between. The CDR3 spells CSLLEGNEQFF. CDR3 DNA: TGCAGCCTTCTAGAGGGGAATGAGCAGTTCTTC.

The V call is TRBV30, the J call TRBJ1-2; D might be TRBD1 (5 bases). The CDR3 has 14 residues. CDR1 GTSNPN and CDR2 SVGIG come from the germline V gene (reference sequence). Between the trimmed V and J ends, which lost 3 bases and 1 base, there was a span of 12 bases. The CDR3 here is CAWRTPGGNYGYTF. As DNA, the CDR3 is TGTGCCTGGAGGACGCCCGGGGGTAACTATGGCTACACCTTC.

The chain couples TRBV23-1 to TRBJ1-1; 10 bases map to TRBD1. TRBV23-1 is recorded as an ORF, its role being uncertain. V shed 0 bases, J shed 1 base, and the junction held 5 bases outside the gene matches. There are 17 residues in the CDR3. The CDR3 sequence is CASSQSDRGKKNTEAFF. CDR3 DNA: TGCGCCAGCAGTCAATCGGACAGGGGGAAGAAGAACACTGAAGCTTTCTTT.

The chain recombines TRBV29-1 with TRBJ2-3, with 10 bases identical to TRBD2. Germline V gives CDR1 SQVTM, CDR2 ANQGSEA. Trimming removed 5 bases from V and 7 bases from J; junction bases left unmatched: 9. This CDR3 contains 14 residues. CDR3 sequence (DNA): TGCAGCGTTAAAACTAGCGGGAAAGAATATACGCAGTATTTT. Protein product: CSVKTSGKEYTQYF.